These 5 T cell receptor beta chains were sequenced from one sample in a study of brain T cells in children with intractable seizures. Clones were sequenced by immunoSEQ multiplex PCR, and TCRdb holds only the in-frame ones, with some missing. Seen here are about 120,000 clones, approximately 94% observed once, and the top ten hold around 4.1%. The sequences come from peripheral blood, collected at surgery. The receptors come from a boy under two years old with hemimegalencephaly and intractable seizures.

This clone appeared once. V is TRBV19 and J is TRBJ2-7; D is perhaps TRBD2 (5 bases). Trimming took 6 bases from V and 5 from J, leaving 14 bases between them. The CDR3 totals 13 residues. CDR1 is LNHDA, CDR2 SQIVND, per germline (reference sequence). The CDR3 nucleotides read TGTGCCAGTAGACCCCACCGTAGCGACGAGCAGTACTTC. Protein: CASRPHRSDEQYF. The entire variable domain, with the rest obtained from reference TRBV19 and TRBJ2-7, is as follows: DGGITQSPKYLFRKEGQNVTLSCEQNLNHDAMYWYRQDPGQGLRLIYYSQIVNDFQKGDIAEGYSVSREKKESFPLTVTSAQKNPTAFYLCASRPHRSDEQYFGPGTRLTVT.

The genes are TRBV4-1 and TRBJ1-5; D unclear. Germline V lookup: CDR1 MGHRA, CDR2 YSYEKL. There are 15 residues in the CDR3. V dropped 4 bases and J dropped 6 bases, with 16 bases sitting between them. In DNA form, the CDR3 reads TGCGCCAGCAGCCGCCGGACGGCGGAGCGTCAGCCCCAGCATTTT. Translation: CASSRRTAERQPQHF.

The rearrangement joins TRBV5-1 to TRBJ2-7; D is unresolved. V was clipped by 1 base and J by 0 bases, with 5 bases between them. Germline V gene data show CDR1 as SGHRS and CDR2 as YFSETQ. This CDR3 has 13 residues. The CDR3 DNA follows: TGCGCCAGCAGCTTGACAAGCTCCTACGAGCAGTACTTC. This sequence encodes CASSLTSSYEQYF.

This clone has just a few counts. This sequence joins TRBV10-2 and TRBJ1-1, with 10 bases aligning to TRBD1. The CDR3 is 17 amino acids. Germline V gene data show CDR1 as WSHSY and CDR2 as SAAADI. V lost 0 bases and J lost 0; bases outside the gene matches: 4. The CDR3 coding sequence is TGCGCCAGCAGTGAGTCGACAGGGGGCCTCATGAACACTGAAGCTTTCTTT. Protein product: CASSESTGGLMNTEAFF.

This chain connects TRBV20-1 to TRBJ2-7; D unclear. The CDR3 has 10 amino acids. Per the germline V gene, CDR1 is DFQATT and CDR2 is SNEGSKA (reference sequence). Trimming took 5 bases from V and 7 from J, leaving 9 bases between them. CDR3 coding DNA: TGCAGTGCTCCTGAACGAGAGCAGTACTTC. As protein: CSAPEREQYF.